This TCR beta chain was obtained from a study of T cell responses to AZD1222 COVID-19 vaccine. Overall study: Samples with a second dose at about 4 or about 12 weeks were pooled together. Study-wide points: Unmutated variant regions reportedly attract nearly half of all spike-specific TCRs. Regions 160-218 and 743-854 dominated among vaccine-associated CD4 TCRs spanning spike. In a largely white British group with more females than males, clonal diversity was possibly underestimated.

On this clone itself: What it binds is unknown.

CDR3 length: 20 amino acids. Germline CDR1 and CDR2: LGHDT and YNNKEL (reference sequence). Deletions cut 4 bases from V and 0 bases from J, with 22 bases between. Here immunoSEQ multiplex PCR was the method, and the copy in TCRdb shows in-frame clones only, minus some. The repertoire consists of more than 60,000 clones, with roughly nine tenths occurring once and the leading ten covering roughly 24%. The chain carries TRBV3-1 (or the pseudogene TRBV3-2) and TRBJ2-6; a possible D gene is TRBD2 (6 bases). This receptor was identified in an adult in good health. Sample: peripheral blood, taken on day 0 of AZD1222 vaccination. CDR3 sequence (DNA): TGTGCCAGCAGCCGCCACGCGGGGACGGACCCGTTCTCTGGGGCCAACGTCCTGACTTTC. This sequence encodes CASSRHAGTDPFSGANVLTF.